This record looks at one T cell receptor beta chain sequence and its context. No antigen is known for it. This specimen belongs to a study of cytomegalovirus exposure and HLA in healthy donors. The V segment lost 3 bases and the J segment 5 bases; nucleotides outside the gene matches: 12. The CDR3 sequence is 16 residues long. The V gene's germline CDR1 is SGHTA and CDR2 FQGNSA. Study-wide points: Presence/absence analyses assumed roughly uniform sequencing depth across donors. Reports described diagnosis of cytomegalovirus status by the classifier as highly specific and sensitive.

Researchers ran the PCR with 60 Vbeta and 13 Jbeta primers. Assay used: immunoSEQ multiplex PCR; TCRdb lists only in-frame clones, some missing. The table records some 150,000 clones, 60% to 80% of them present only once. The sample consisted of PBMCs. The TCR originated in a man aged 35-49 years in good health and CMV-seropositive. The chain links TRBV7-2 to TRBJ2-7; TRBD2 matches 8 bases. The CDR3: CASSLNAAGGFHEQYF. The CDR3 bases are TGTGCCAGCAGCTTGAACGCGGCGGGAGGTTTCCACGAGCAGTACTTC.